This T cell receptor (beta chain) was identified during a study of cytomegalovirus exposure and HLA in healthy donors. Whole-study context: Across some 400 genotyped donors, 65% to 90% landed in the Caucasian-associated ancestry cluster. The study, taken as a whole, reports: Rates of TCR association differed by HLA locus in a later analysis, with DRB1 highest and HLA-C lowest. According to reports, the classifier identified cytomegalovirus status with high specificity and sensitivity. TCR beta V- and J-gene trimming was later associated with a missense DCLRE1C variant.

On this clone itself: Its antigen is currently unknown.

The study ran its PCR with 60 Vbeta and 13 Jbeta primers. Here immunoSEQ multiplex PCR was the method, and the copy in TCRdb shows in-frame clones only, minus some. Of around 90,000 clones listed, 86% are singletons. Looked up from germline, CDR1 is SGHRS and CDR2 is YFSETQ. After removal of 2 bases from V and 7 bases from J, the junction contained 11 bases not matched to a gene. The CDR3 length is 16 residues. The source is a man younger than 40 in good health and CMV-seropositive. This sequence joins TRBV5-1 and TRBJ2-1; 8 positions match TRBD2. Sequencing was performed on PBMCs. The CDR3 spells CASSLNNLAGRNEQFF. In nucleotides, the CDR3 is TGCGCCAGCAGCTTAAATAACTTAGCGGGACGGAATGAGCAGTTCTTC. Supplemented by reference TRBV5-1 and TRBJ2-1, the full variable domain reads KAGVTQTPRYLIKTRGQQVTLSCSPISGHRSVSWYQQTPGQGLQFLFEYFSETQRNKGNFPGRFSGRQFSNSRSEMNVSTLELGDSALYLCASSLNNLAGRNEQFFGPGTRLTVL.